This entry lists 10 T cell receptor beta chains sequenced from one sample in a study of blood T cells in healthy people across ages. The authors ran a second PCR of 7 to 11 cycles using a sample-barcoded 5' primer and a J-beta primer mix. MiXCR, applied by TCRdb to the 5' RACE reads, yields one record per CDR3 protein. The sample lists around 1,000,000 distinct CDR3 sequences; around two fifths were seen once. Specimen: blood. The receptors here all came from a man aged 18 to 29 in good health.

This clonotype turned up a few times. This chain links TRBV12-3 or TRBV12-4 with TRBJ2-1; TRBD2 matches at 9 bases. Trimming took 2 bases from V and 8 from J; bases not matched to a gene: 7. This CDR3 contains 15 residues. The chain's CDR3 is CASSLTSGGLDEQFF. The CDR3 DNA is TGTGCCAGCAGTTTAACCAGCGGGGGGTTGGATGAGCAGTTCTTC.

Here the CDR3 DNA reads TGCAGTGCCAAGGGTCGACAGAACTCCTACGAGCAGTACTTC. Its translation: CSAKGRQNSYEQYF. The rearrangement joins TRBV20-1 to TRBJ2-7; a weak D match, TRBD1 (5 bases). Deletions cut 6 bases from V and 0 bases from J, with 15 bases between. This CDR3 has 14 residues. Germline CDR1 and CDR2: DFQATT and SNEGSKA (reference sequence).

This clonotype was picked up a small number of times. CDR3 sequence reads: CASSQSDRALTDTQYF. In nucleotides, the CDR3 is TGCGCCAGCAGCCAATCGGACAGGGCCCTCACAGATACGCAGTATTTT. V gene TRBV4-1 combines with J gene TRBJ2-3; TRBD1 agrees at 8 bases. This CDR3 has 16 residues. V trimming: 2 bases; J trimming: 2 bases; junction bases outside the gene matches: 6. Germline V lookup: CDR1 MGHRA, CDR2 YSYEKL.

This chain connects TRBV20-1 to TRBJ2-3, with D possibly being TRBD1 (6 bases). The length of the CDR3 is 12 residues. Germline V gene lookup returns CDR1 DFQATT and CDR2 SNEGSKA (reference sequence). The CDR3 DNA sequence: TGCAGCGTCCGAGGACAGTCAGATACGCAGTATTTT. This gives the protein CSVRGQSDTQYF.

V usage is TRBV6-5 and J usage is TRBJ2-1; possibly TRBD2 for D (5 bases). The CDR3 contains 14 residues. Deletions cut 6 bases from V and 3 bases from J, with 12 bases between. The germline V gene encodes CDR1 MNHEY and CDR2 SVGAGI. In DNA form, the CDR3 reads TGTGCCAGCAGATCCGGGGTCTACTACAATGAGCAGTTCTTC. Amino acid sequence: CASRSGVYYNEQFF.

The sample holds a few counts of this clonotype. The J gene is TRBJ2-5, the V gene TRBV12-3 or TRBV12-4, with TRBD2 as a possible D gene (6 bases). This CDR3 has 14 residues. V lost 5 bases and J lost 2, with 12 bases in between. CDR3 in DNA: TGTGCCAGCAGTGGGGACGGGGGACAAGAGACCCAGTACTTC. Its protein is CASSGDGGQETQYF.

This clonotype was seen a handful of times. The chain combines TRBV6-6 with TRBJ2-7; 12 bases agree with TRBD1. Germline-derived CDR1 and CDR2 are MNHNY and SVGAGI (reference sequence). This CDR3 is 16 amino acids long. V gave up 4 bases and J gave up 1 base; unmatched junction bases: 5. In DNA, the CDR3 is TGTGCCAGCAGTTCACTGGGACAGGGGGCATCCTACGAGCAGTACTTC. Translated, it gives CASSSLGQGASYEQYF.

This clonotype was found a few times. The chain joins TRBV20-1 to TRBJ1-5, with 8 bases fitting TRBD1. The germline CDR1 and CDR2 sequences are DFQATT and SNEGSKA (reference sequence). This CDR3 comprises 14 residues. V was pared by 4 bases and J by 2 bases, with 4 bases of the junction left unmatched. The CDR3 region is CSATGQGGNQPQHF. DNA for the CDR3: TGCAGTGCTACAGGACAGGGTGGCAATCAGCCCCAGCATTTT.

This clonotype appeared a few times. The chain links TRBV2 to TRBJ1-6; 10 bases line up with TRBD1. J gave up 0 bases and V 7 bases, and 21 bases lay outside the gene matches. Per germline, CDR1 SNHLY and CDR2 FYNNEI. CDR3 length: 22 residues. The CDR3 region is CASTTSGTGERVFISYNSPLHF. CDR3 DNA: TGTGCCAGCACTACGTCAGGGACAGGGGAGCGTGTTTTTATCTCCTATAATTCACCCCTCCACTTT.

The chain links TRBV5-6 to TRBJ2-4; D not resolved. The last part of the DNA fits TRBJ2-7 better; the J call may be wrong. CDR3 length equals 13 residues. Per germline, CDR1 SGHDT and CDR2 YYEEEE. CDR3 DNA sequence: TGTGCCAGCAGCTTAATGGATGCCTACGAGCAGTACTTC. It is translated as CASSLMDAYEQYF.